Listed below are T cell receptor beta chains from one sample, sequenced in a study of shared clonotypes between healthy human individuals. TCRdb keeps only in-frame clones here, not all; method: immunoSEQ multiplex PCR. The profile shows about 2.1 million clones, approximately 92% of them singletons. The sequenced sample consisted of naive CD8+ T cells from PBMCs. Receptor source: a man younger than 35 in good health. Some clones in this sample may be carry-over from other donors' samples. CDR3s include the opening cysteine and the closing phenylalanine or tryptophan. D genes are given only for firm matches. Where a row states a size, it is once, few, many or the class of an expanded clone; other rows omit it.

TRBJ1-5,NA,NA,TRBV29-1,CSVLILGGAQHF,TGCAGCGTATTAATCTTGGGAGGGGCCCAGCATTTT
TRBJ2-7,NA,TRBD1,TRBV9,CASSPRDRGSYEQYF,TGTGCCAGCAGCCCACGGGACAGGGGGAGTTACGAGCAGTACTTC
TRBJ2-3,NA,NA,TRBV9,CASSVADGTDTQYF,TGTGCCAGCAGCGTAGCGGACGGAACAGATACGCAGTATTTT
TRBJ2-1,few,TRBD2,TRBV11-3,CASSARGLAGNNEQFF,TGTGCCAGCAGCGCTAGGGGACTAGCGGGAAACAATGAGCAGTTCTTC
TRBJ2-5,NA,TRBD1,TRBV5-6,CASSFGTGQETQYF,TGTGCCAGCAGCTTCGGGACAGGGCAAGAGACCCAGTACTTC
TRBJ1-1,NA,NA,TRBV20-1,CWSPQAEAFF,TGTTGGTCTCCGCAGGCTGAAGCTTTCTTT
TRBJ2-1,NA,TRBD2,TRBV7-9,CASSTGAISGIGNEQFF,TGTGCCAGCAGCACTGGAGCCATAAGCGGGATAGGCAATGAGCAGTTCTTC
TRBJ2-2,NA,NA,TRBV11-3,CASSPARSTGELFF,TGTGCCAGCAGCCCCGCCAGGTCTACCGGGGAGCTGTTTTTT
TRBJ1-1,NA,NA,TRBV29-1,CSVVGGGSTEAFF,TGCAGCGTAGTGGGGGGCGGGAGCACTGAAGCTTTCTTT
TRBJ2-1,NA,TRBD2,TRBV10-2,CASSDSSGGSYNEQFF,TGCGCCAGCAGTGATTCTAGCGGGGGCTCCTACAATGAGCAGTTCTTC
TRBJ1-1,NA,TRBD1,TRBV5-1,CASSTQQGAPVAEAFF,TGCGCCAGCAGCACACAACAGGGGGCCCCGGTGGCTGAAGCTTTCTTT
TRBJ2-7,NA,NA,TRBV11-2,CASSLGTDYEQYF,TGTGCCAGCAGCTTAGGGACGGACTACGAGCAGTACTTC
TRBJ1-1,NA,TRBD1,TRBV28,CASSSPGQGFLLNTEAFF,TGTGCCAGCAGTTCCCCGGGACAGGGATTTTTGTTGAACACTGAAGCTTTCTTT
TRBJ1-2,NA,NA,TRBV20-1,CSARPTFGYTF,TGCAGTGCCAGACCGACATTCGGCTACACCTTC
TRBJ2-7,NA,TRBD2,TRBV5-4,CASSLGTGLAGGYEQYF,TGTGCCAGCAGCTTGGGGACGGGACTAGCGGGAGGCTACGAGCAGTACTTC
TRBJ2-1,NA,TRBD1,TRBV25-1,CASSGDRGLDEQFF,TGTGCCAGCAGTGGGGACAGGGGGTTGGATGAGCAGTTCTTC
TRBJ1-5,once,NA,TRBV28,CASSLWGSSRAGNQPQHF,TGTGCCAGCAGTTTATGGGGGAGTTCCAGGGCAGGCAATCAGCCCCAGCATTTT
TRBJ1-2,NA,TRBD1,TRBV7-9,CASSSTGSGYGYTF,TGTGCCAGCAGCTCGACAGGGTCTGGCTATGGCTACACCTTC
TRBJ2-1,NA,NA,TRBV28,CASSPTVRGNEQFF,TGTGCCAGCAGTCCTACCGTCAGGGGCAATGAGCAGTTCTTC
TRBJ2-5,NA,NA,TRBV27,CASSLDGTSYQETQYF,TGTGCCAGCAGTCTGGACGGGACTTCGTACCAAGAGACCCAGTACTTC
TRBJ2-7,NA,NA,TRBV27,CASSVGGSTYEQYF,TGTGCCAGCAGCGTAGGGGGTTCCACCTACGAGCAGTACTTC
TRBJ2-1,NA,NA,TRBV7-9,CASSSSVSGFPNEQFF,TGTGCCAGCAGCTCCTCCGTCAGCGGGTTCCCTAATGAGCAGTTCTTC
TRBJ2-7,NA,TRBD1,TRBV19,CASSIGTGFYEQYF,TGTGCCAGTAGTATAGGGACAGGCTTCTACGAGCAGTACTTC
TRBJ2-3,few,TRBD2,TRBV9,CASSLSGSTDTQYF,TGTGCCAGCAGCCTTAGCGGGAGCACAGATACGCAGTATTTT
TRBJ2-6,NA,NA,TRBV19,CASSIFRVDGANVLTF,TGTGCCAGTAGTATATTCCGGGTTGACGGGGCCAACGTCCTGACTTTC
TRBJ2-4,NA,TRBD2,TRBV27,CASSRTSGRQNIQYF,TGTGCCAGCAGTCGGACTAGCGGGAGGCAAAACATTCAGTACTTC
TRBJ1-4,NA,TRBD1,TRBV5-8,CAIRDRGLNEKLFF,TGTGCCATCCGGGACAGGGGACTTAATGAAAAACTGTTTTTT
TRBJ2-2,NA,NA,TRBV5-4,CASSSNTGELFF,TGTGCCAGCAGTTCGAACACCGGGGAGCTGTTTTTT
TRBJ1-2,NA,NA,TRBV7-6,CASSLAEGPHGGYTF,TGTGCCAGCAGCTTAGCCGAGGGGCCTCATGGTGGCTACACCTTC
TRBJ1-1,few,TRBD1,TRBV7-9,CASRLLDRGQGTEAFF,TGTGCCAGCAGGTTATTGGACAGGGGTCAGGGGACTGAAGCTTTCTTT
TRBJ1-1,NA,NA,TRBV23-1,CASNKTGGNTEAFF,TGCGCCAGCAACAAGACAGGAGGGAACACTGAAGCTTTCTTT
TRBJ2-7,NA,NA,TRBV5-8,CASSSRPYEQYF,TGTGCCAGCAGCTCACGACCCTACGAGCAGTACTTC
TRBJ2-7,NA,NA,TRBV27,CASSSGLRVYEQYF,TGTGCCAGCAGTTCTGGACTACGGGTCTACGAGCAGTACTTC
TRBJ2-1,NA,NA,TRBV19,CASSMGRGPANEQFF,TGTGCCAGTAGTATGGGGAGGGGGCCGGCCAATGAGCAGTTCTTC
TRBJ1-4,NA,NA,TRBV19,CASSIGLAEKLFF,TGTGCCAGTAGTATAGGGCTGGCTGAAAAACTGTTTTTT
TRBJ2-7,once,NA,TRBV2,CASNGRTHYEQYF,TGTGCCAGCAATGGACGGACCCACTACGAGCAGTACTTC
TRBJ1-4,once,NA,TRBV7-8,CASSLTRAGGEKLFF,TGTGCCAGCAGCTTAACCAGGGCAGGTGGTGAAAAACTGTTTTTT
TRBJ2-3,once,NA,TRBV7-5,CARSFPSGVTDTQYF,TGTGCCAGAAGCTTCCCTAGCGGGGTCACAGATACGCAGTATTTT
TRBJ2-7,NA,TRBD2,TRBV29-1,CSVALIGAGGGEQYF,TGCAGCGTCGCTCTTATCGGGGCGGGAGGCGGCGAGCAGTACTTC
TRBJ1-3,NA,NA,TRBV28,CASSLWGGNTIYF,TGTGCCAGCAGTTTATGGGGGGGAAACACCATATATTTT
TRBJ1-2,NA,TRBD1,TRBV5-1,CASSLEGTAIYGYTF,TGCGCCAGCAGCTTGGAAGGGACAGCGATTTATGGCTACACCTTC
TRBJ2-6,NA,TRBD2,TRBV19,CASSSPGTRAPTGANVLTF,TGTGCCAGTAGTAGTCCCGGGACTAGAGCACCTACTGGGGCCAACGTCCTGACTTTC
TRBJ2-1,NA,TRBD1,TRBV18,CASSPVRGLRYNEQFF,TGTGCCAGCTCACCGGTAAGGGGGCTCAGATACAATGAGCAGTTCTTC
TRBJ2-3,NA,TRBD2,TRBV28,CASTVGLAGGKTSTDTQYF,TGTGCCAGCACCGTGGGGCTAGCGGGAGGGAAAACTAGCACAGATACGCAGTATTTT
TRBJ2-1,NA,TRBD1,TRBV4-1,CASSKVRGDRGDNEQFF,TGCGCCAGCAGCAAGGTGCGGGGGGACAGGGGAGACAATGAGCAGTTCTTC
TRBJ2-7,NA,NA,TRBV27,CASSPRLGSTYEQYF,TGTGCCAGCAGTCCCCGACTAGGGTCGACCTACGAGCAGTACTTC
TRBJ2-1,NA,NA,TRBV5-4,CASSFSLRSDTTYNEQFF,TGTGCCAGCAGCTTTTCTCTTCGTAGCGACACGACCTACAATGAGCAGTTCTTC
TRBJ2-1,NA,NA,TRBV13,CASSLRQEHGGEQFF,TGTGCCAGCAGCTTGAGACAGGAGCATGGGGGTGAGCAGTTCTTC
TRBJ1-3,NA,NA,TRBV30,CAWSSGFGDTIYF,TGTGCCTGGAGTTCGGGGTTCGGGGACACCATATATTTT
TRBJ2-3,NA,NA,TRBV27,CASSLGEAGPFAQYF,TGTGCCAGCAGTTTGGGAGAGGCGGGACCTTTTGCGCAGTATTTT
TRBJ1-5,NA,NA,TRBV19,CASSIDKDSNQPQHF,TGTGCCAGTAGTATAGACAAGGATAGCAATCAGCCCCAGCATTTT
TRBJ1-5,NA,NA,TRBV7-6,CASSLAGAWGNQPQHF,TGTGCCAGCAGCTTAGCTGGGGCGTGGGGCAATCAGCCCCAGCATTTT
TRBJ2-5,NA,NA,TRBV7-9,CASSARGTQYF,TGTGCCAGCAGCGCGCGGGGGACCCAGTACTTC
TRBJ2-1,NA,TRBD2,TRBV7-3,CASSLSGGSIVDEQFF,TGTGCCAGCAGCTTAAGTGGCGGGAGCATTGTCGATGAGCAGTTCTTC
TRBJ1-5,NA,NA,TRBV15,CATSSLSGDRSHQPQHF,TGTGCCACCAGCTCGCTATCAGGTGACAGGTCTCATCAGCCCCAGCATTTT
TRBJ2-7,NA,NA,TRBV6-5,CASSYYGTYEQYF,TGTGCCAGCAGTTACTACGGGACCTACGAGCAGTACTTC